Listed here are 14 T cell receptor beta chains from one sample, sequenced in a study of OX40 agonist ivuxolimab in advanced cancers. Sequenced by immunoSEQ multiplex PCR; TCRdb stores in-frame clones only, minus some. The repertoire includes 43,000 or so clones, about 86% of them detected once, and 30% to 45% sits in the top ten. The specimen was CD4+ or CD8+ T cells sorted from blood, collected in a trial of the OX40 agonist ivuxolimab. Receptors were obtained from an adult with an advanced solid tumor such as melanoma, head and neck, liver or kidney cancer.

The CDR3 DNA is TGTGCCAGTAGTATAGATAGTACAGGGTTCTATGACAATCAGCCCCAGCATTTT. Protein sequence: CASSIDSTGFYDNQPQHF. This chain links TRBV19 with TRBJ1-5; tentatively, D is TRBD1 (6 bases). Germline values: CDR1 LNHDA, CDR2 SQIVND (reference sequence). Trimming stripped 0 bases from V and 3 bases from J, with 18 bases between. This CDR3 is 18 amino acids long.

V usage is TRBV19 and J usage is TRBJ2-4, with D possibly TRBD1 on 6 matching bases. Trimming stripped 4 bases from V and 3 bases from J, with 7 bases between. Germline CDR1 and CDR2: LNHDA and SQIVND (reference sequence). This CDR3 is built from 13 residues. The CDR3 nucleotides are TGTGCCAGTAGTACAGGGGACAAAAACATTCAGTACTTC. As protein: CASSTGDKNIQYF.

V gene TRBV6-1 combines with J gene TRBJ2-7; D is perhaps TRBD1 or TRBD2 (5 bases each). Per the germline V gene, CDR1 is MNHNS and CDR2 is SASEGT. This CDR3 contains 12 residues. V lost 6 bases to trimming and J lost 3 bases, with 9 bases between them. This CDR3 reads CASSRDGYEQYF. CDR3 bases: TGTGCCAGCAGCCGGGACGGCTACGAGCAGTACTTC.

The V and J genes are TRBV29-1 and TRBJ2-5; possibly TRBD2 for D (5 bases). Trimming left V 4 bases short and J 4 bases short, with 10 bases between. CDR3 length equals 12 residues. Germline loops: CDR1 SQVTM, CDR2 ANQGSEA. CDR3 in amino acids: CSVVGDGETQYF. CDR3 coding DNA: TGCAGCGTTGTCGGGGATGGAGAGACCCAGTACTTC.

The chain combines TRBV19 with TRBJ1-1, with D hard to call. The CDR3 totals 12 residues. Germline V gives CDR1 LNHDA, CDR2 SQIVND (reference sequence). The CDR3 sequence: CPTPHFNTEAFF. Written as DNA, the CDR3 is TGTCCCACGCCGCATTTTAACACTGAAGCTTTCTTT.

The chain is built from TRBV5-8 and TRBJ1-4; D gene unclear. Trimming removed 6 bases from V and 0 bases from J, with 15 bases in between. Germline V gives CDR1 SGHTS, CDR2 YDEGEE. CDR3 length: 16 amino acids. CDR3 DNA sequence: TGTGCCAGCACCCCGAGAACGATTGCAACTAATGAAAAACTGTTTTTT. It translates to CASTPRTIATNEKLFF.

The CDR3 loop is CASSQNRDSSNQPQHF. CDR3 in DNA: TGTGCCAGCAGCCAAAACCGGGACAGTAGCAATCAGCCCCAGCATTTT. This chain uses TRBV4-2 with TRBJ1-5, with 7 nucleotides matching TRBD1. Trimming at V came to 2 bases and at J to 0 bases, leaving 4 bases not matched to a gene. Germline V gene data show CDR1 as LGHNA and CDR2 as YNFKEQ. The CDR3 spans 16 residues.

The rearrangement uses TRBV7-8 and TRBJ1-4, with a weak D call TRBD1 (6 bases). Germline CDR1 SGHVS, CDR2 FQNEAQ. The CDR3 extends over 15 amino acids. V was clipped by 5 bases and J by 7 bases, with 17 bases between them. The CDR3 here is CASSPLAGASEKLFF. CDR3 nucleotide sequence: TGTGCCAGCAGCCCCCTGGCAGGGGCAAGTGAAAAACTGTTTTTT.

This sequence joins TRBV5-8 and TRBJ2-7; TRBD2 aligns across 7 bases. V shed 2 bases, J shed 0 bases, and the junction held 5 bases outside the gene matches. CDR3 length: 15 residues. Germline loops: CDR1 SGHTS, CDR2 YDEGEE. CDR3 sequence: CASSFELAASYEQYF. In DNA form, the CDR3 reads TGTGCCAGCAGCTTCGAGCTAGCGGCCTCCTACGAGCAGTACTTC.

This chain links TRBV13 with TRBJ2-7, with D perhaps being TRBD1 or TRBD2 (6 bases each). V lost 5 bases, J lost 1 base, and 18 bases lay in between. This CDR3 contains 16 residues. The germline V gene has CDR1 PRHDT and CDR2 FYEKMQ (reference sequence). CDR3 in amino acids: CASSVLSEGGSYEQYF. The CDR3 region has the DNA TGTGCCAGCAGCGTTCTTTCCGAGGGGGGATCCTACGAGCAGTACTTC.

The chain combines TRBV19 with TRBJ2-3; D may be TRBD1 (6 bases). Germline CDR1 and CDR2: LNHDA and SQIVND (reference sequence). The CDR3 is made up of 14 amino acids. Trimming removed 5 bases from V and 4 bases from J, with 13 bases in between. The chain's CDR3 is CASSEGVRSDTQYF. The CDR3 nucleotides read TGTGCCAGTAGTGAGGGGGTTAGGTCAGATACGCAGTATTTT.

This clone was detected only once. The chain's CDR3 is CASSLWGDSGHNNEQFF. The DNA of the CDR3 is TGTGCCAGCAGCTTATGGGGGGATAGCGGGCATAACAATGAGCAGTTCTTC. The chain is built from TRBV7-3 and TRBJ2-1; 7 bases map to TRBD2. Trimming removed 2 bases from V and 5 bases from J; junction bases left unmatched: 12. CDR3 size: 17 residues. Per germline, CDR1 SGHTA and CDR2 FQGTGA.

The chain employs TRBV7-8 and TRBJ2-5, with D unclear. Matching the DNA end better, TRBJ2-7 makes the J call doubtful. CDR1 is SGHVS and CDR2 is FQNEAQ in the germline V gene. The CDR3 is made up of 14 amino acids. The chain's CDR3 is CASSSRTATYEQYF. DNA of the CDR3: TGTGCCAGCAGCTCCAGGACCGCTACCTACGAGCAGTACTTC.

This chain uses TRBV25-1 with TRBJ2-5; D is unresolved. The J call may be in error: the DNA end matches TRBJ2-7 better. Germline CDR1 is MGHDK and CDR2 is SYGVNS. CDR3 length: 13 amino acids. For the CDR3, the DNA is TGTGCCAGCAGGGTTATTGGGAAGGACGAGCAGTACTTC. Amino acids: CASRVIGKDEQYF.